The 32 T cell receptor beta chains given below trace back to one sample, sequenced in a study of breast tumors, draining lymph nodes, adjacent tissues. TCRdb re-called the multiplex PCR reads with MiXCR, one entry per CDR3 protein. In the table there are roughly 20,000 distinct CDR3 sequences, around 40% of which are singletons. The specimen was breast tumor tissue. The receptors were gathered from a female donor with breast cancer. Some clones in this sample may be carry-over from other donors' samples.

This clonotype occurred many times. V usage is TRBV12-3 or TRBV12-4 and J usage is TRBJ2-1; D is unclear. The CDR3 totals 14 residues. The ends were cut back, 3 bases at V and 4 bases at J, with 10 bases in the middle. The CDR3 loop is CASSFFPAYNEQFF. CDR3 DNA: TGTGCCAGCAGTTTTTTCCCCGCTTACAATGAGCAGTTCTTC.

This chain links TRBV4-2 with TRBJ1-4; D not resolved. Trimming removed 1 base from V and 1 base from J, with 10 bases in between. Germline V gene lookup returns CDR1 LGHNA and CDR2 YNFKEQ. The CDR3 length is 16 residues. The CDR3 loop reads CASSQVYVGTNEKLFF. CDR3 DNA: TGTGCCAGCAGCCAAGTTTACGTAGGAACTAATGAAAAACTGTTTTTT.

Notes on this clonotype: Relative to the germline gene, one junction end is altered; a read error may explain this. The DNA for the CDR3 is TGTGCCAGCAGCCAACTACCCGGAAACACCTTATATTTT. It yields the protein CASSQLPGNTLYF. The chain carries TRBV14 and TRBJ1-3, with no clear D. CDR3 length: 13 residues. Per the germline V gene, CDR1 is SGHDN and CDR2 is FVKESK.

This clonotype ranks as medium-sized. The chain uses TRBV5-1 and TRBJ2-7; D unclear. This CDR3 has 11 residues. The germline V gene encodes CDR1 SGHRS and CDR2 YFSETQ. Between the trimmed V and J ends, which lost 5 bases and 5 bases, there was a span of 8 bases. The CDR3 DNA sequence: TGCGCCAGCAGAGAAGGGAACGAGCAGTACTTC. Its translation: CASREGNEQYF.

This clonotype qualifies as medium-sized. V and J are TRBV5-1 and TRBJ2-7, with 7 bases that match TRBD1. Germline-derived CDR1 and CDR2 are SGHRS and YFSETQ. The CDR3 extends over 15 amino acids. Germline trimming cut 0 bases from V and 3 bases from J; bases unmatched to any gene: 6. The CDR3 bases are TGCGCCAGCAGCTTGGAGGGGACAGTGGGCTACGAGCAGTACTTC. Translated, it gives CASSLEGTVGYEQYF.

This clonotype was picked up many times. The CDR3: CASSIELWRSQETQYF. The CDR3 DNA reads as TGTGCCAGTAGTATAGAACTCTGGAGGAGTCAAGAGACCCAGTACTTC. This chain uses TRBV19 with TRBJ2-5, with D maybe TRBD2 (5 bases). V gave up 0 bases and J gave up 2 bases, with 13 bases separating them. The germline V gene has CDR1 LNHDA and CDR2 SQIVND (reference sequence). The CDR3 loop spans 16 amino acids.

V and J are TRBV20-1 and TRBJ1-5, with 9 positions matching TRBD1. The CDR3 length is 13 residues. The V gene's germline CDR1 is DFQATT and CDR2 SNEGSKA (reference sequence). Trimming took 5 bases from V and 1 from J; bases not matched to a gene: 0. The CDR3, as DNA: TGCAGTGCTGGGACAGGGAGCAATCAGCCCCAGCATTTT. Residues: CSAGTGSNQPQHF.

The chain is built from TRBV19 and TRBJ2-5, with 8 bases aligning to TRBD1. J gave up 2 bases and V 6 bases, and 5 bases lay outside the gene matches. This CDR3 spans 14 amino acids. The germline gives CDR1 LNHDA, CDR2 SQIVND (reference sequence). The CDR3 DNA sequence: TGTGCCAGTAGCCTCGGGACAGGTCAAGAGACCCAGTACTTC. Its protein product is CASSLGTGQETQYF.

This clonotype is categorized as medium-sized (0.01 to 0.1%). This chain joins TRBV7-2 and TRBJ2-2; perhaps TRBD2 as D (5 bases). The CDR3 is 15 amino acids. Germline-derived CDR1 and CDR2 are SGHTA and FQGNSA. V gave up 8 bases and J gave up 5 bases, with 18 bases separating them. The CDR3 region is CASQPSRTPTGELFF. For the CDR3, the DNA is TGTGCCAGCCAACCTTCTCGGACTCCAACCGGGGAGCTGTTTTTT.

The table lists this clonotype with a few counts. V and J are TRBV12-3 or TRBV12-4 and TRBJ1-6, with a possible D match to TRBD1 (6 bases). V was shortened by 7 bases and J by 8 bases, with 12 bases between the two germline ends. The CDR3 spans 13 residues. DNA of the CDR3: TGTGCCAGCACTCTTCAGGGGTATTCACCCCTCCACTTT. Translated: CASTLQGYSPLHF.

This clonotype was counted only a few times. The chain employs TRBV3-1 and TRBJ2-3; the D gene is possibly TRBD2 (6 bases). The CDR3 is 17 amino acids. V shed 0 bases and J shed 4 bases, with 17 bases lying between them. Germline V lookup: CDR1 LGHDT, CDR2 YNNKEL (reference sequence). DNA of the CDR3: TGTGCCAGCAGCCAAGATCGTAACGGGGGTATTGCAGATACGCAGTATTTT. Amino acid sequence: CASSQDRNGGIADTQYF.

This clonotype has ten or more counts. V usage is TRBV19 and J usage is TRBJ2-5; no definite D call. CDR3 size: 13 residues. V lost 3 bases and J lost 5, with 10 bases in between. CDR1 is LNHDA, CDR2 SQIVND, per germline (reference sequence). DNA of the CDR3: TGTGCCAGTAGTATTACAGTTTTCGAGACCCAGTACTTC. As protein: CASSITVFETQYF.

A few counts support this clonotype. The chain couples TRBV7-9 to TRBJ1-5, with unresolved D. CDR3 length: 13 residues. V was clipped by 1 base and J by 4 bases, with 5 bases between them. The germline V gene encodes CDR1 SEHNR and CDR2 FQNEAQ (reference sequence). The CDR3 reads CASSLVPNQPQHF. The CDR3 DNA sequence: TGTGCCAGCAGCTTAGTCCCAAATCAGCCCCAGCATTTT.

This clonotype was seen ten or more times. CDR3 protein: CASSVIRNTGELFF. CDR3 nucleotides: TGTGCCAGCAGTGTAATACGTAACACCGGGGAGCTGTTTTTT. V gene TRBV2 combines with J gene TRBJ2-2; D not resolved. Trimming removed 4 bases from V and 2 bases from J, with 8 bases in between. Germline V gene data show CDR1 as SNHLY and CDR2 as FYNNEI. This CDR3 spans 14 amino acids.

The V call is TRBV20-1, the J call TRBJ1-1, with D unresolved. In germline, CDR1 is DFQATT, CDR2 SNEGSKA (reference sequence). V lost 6 bases and J 0 bases, leaving 11 bases between the germline ends. CDR3 length: 13 residues. Written as DNA, the CDR3 is TGCAGTGCCGCAACTGGGTTGAACACTGAAGCTTTCTTT. Its translation is CSAATGLNTEAFF.

For this clonotype: Since no conserved phenylalanine or tryptophan closes the CDR3, a read error is the likely cause. This rearrangement joins TRBV12-5 to TRBJ1-2; D gene uncertain. CDR3 length: 14 residues. The germline V gene has CDR1 LGHNT and CDR2 FRNRAP. Trimming left V 5 bases short and J 3 bases short, with 13 bases between. CDR3 nucleotides: TGTGCTAGTGGTCTATGGACGGCACACTATGGCTACACCCTC. Translation gives CASGLWTAHYGYTL.

This clonotype was picked up many times. The chain combines TRBV12-3 or TRBV12-4 with TRBJ2-3; a possible D gene is TRBD1 (5 bases). This CDR3 is built from 16 residues. With 6 bases removed from V and 4 bases from J, the gap between germline ends came to 20 bases. The CDR3 sequence is CASSPRRVGSSDTQYF. The CDR3 DNA reads TGTGCCAGCAGCCCCCGCAGGGTAGGGTCATCAGATACGCAGTATTTT.

The rearrangement links TRBV7-9 to TRBJ1-2; D perhaps matches TRBD1 (5 bases). Trimming pared 5 bases from V and 2 bases from J, leaving 12 bases between. The CDR3 runs 14 residues. Germline loops: CDR1 SEHNR, CDR2 FQNEAQ (reference sequence). CDR3 nucleotides: TGTGCCAGCAGCGCCGACTGGGGCAACTATGGCTACACCTTC. Translation gives CASSADWGNYGYTF.

CDR3 sequence reads: CASRRQGRSSEQFF. The DNA of the CDR3 is TGTGCCAGCAGGAGGCAGGGCCGGTCCAGTGAGCAGTTCTTC. V usage is TRBV14 and J usage is TRBJ2-1; weak D call: TRBD1 (5 bases). The CDR3 contains 14 residues. CDR1 SGHDN and CDR2 FVKESK come from the germline V gene. Trimming left V 6 bases short and J 9 bases short, with 18 bases between.

A note on this clonotype: An end of the junction does not agree with germline; a read error may underlie this. The CDR3 DNA reads as TGCGCCAGCAGTGAGGGGAACAATGAAGCTTTCTTT. Amino acids: CASSEGNNEAFF. The chain uses TRBV10-1 and TRBJ1-1; D is uncertain. The CDR3 covers 12 residues. Germline V lookup: CDR1 WNHNN, CDR2 SYGVQD (reference sequence).

This clonotype was observed at least ten times. The germline gene is not matched at one end of the junction; a read error may be the cause. The chain recombines TRBV7-7 with TRBJ2-1; D tentatively reads TRBD1 or TRBD2 (5 bases each). The CDR3 is 14 amino acids. Looked up from germline, CDR1 is SSHAT and CDR2 is FNYEAQ (reference sequence). The CDR3 sequence: CASSLALGDNEQFF. The CDR3 nucleotides read TGTGCTAGCAGCTTAGCGCTAGGGGATAATGAGCAGTTCTTC.

The chain joins TRBV7-2 to TRBJ2-7, with D perhaps TRBD1 (6 bases). CDR3 size: 15 residues. Germline CDR1 and CDR2: SGHTA and FQGNSA. The V gene lost 0 bases and the J gene lost 2 bases, with 11 bases spanning the gap. This CDR3 reads CASSLAPGTTYEQYF. In DNA form, the CDR3 reads TGTGCCAGCAGCTTAGCCCCCGGGACAACCTACGAGCAGTACTTC.

This clonotype is large (0.1 to 1%) within its sample. This chain uses TRBV5-1 with TRBJ2-3, with a possible D match to TRBD1 (5 bases). Trimming took off 0 bases at V and 2 bases at J, with 10 bases between the two ends. This CDR3 has 15 residues. Germline CDR1 SGHRS, CDR2 YFSETQ. CDR3 protein: CASSLEGAYTDTQYF. CDR3 nucleotide sequence: TGCGCCAGCAGCTTGGAAGGGGCTTACACAGATACGCAGTATTTT.

This clonotype was counted at least ten times. V usage is TRBV2 and J usage is TRBJ1-5; D uncertain. V lost 3 bases, J lost 2 bases, and 8 bases lay in between. CDR3 length equals 14 residues. Germline loops: CDR1 SNHLY, CDR2 FYNNEI. Here the CDR3 reads CASSDGNGNQPQHF. CDR3 coding DNA: TGTGCCAGCAGTGATGGTAATGGCAATCAGCCCCAGCATTTT.

The gene calls are TRBV9 and TRBJ2-7; 9 bases line up with TRBD1. The CDR3 consists of 14 residues. With V trimmed by 0 bases and J by 3 bases, 1 base remained unmatched. Germline values: CDR1 SGDLS, CDR2 YYNGEE. The DNA for the CDR3 is TGTGCCAGCAGCGTAGGGACAGGGGTCTACGAGCAGTACTTC. It yields the protein CASSVGTGVYEQYF. Using reference TRBV9 and TRBJ2-7 for the parts outside the CDR3, the full variable domain is DSGVTQTPKHLITATGQRVTLRCSPRSGDLSVYWYQQSLDQGLQFLIQYYNGEERAKGNILERFSAQQFPDLHSELNLSSLELGDSALYFCASSVGTGVYEQYFGPGTRLTVT.

This clonotype was observed many times. The chain is built from TRBV12-3 or TRBV12-4 and TRBJ1-5, with TRBD1 identical over 9 bases. V shed 5 bases, J shed 3 bases, and the junction held 11 bases outside the gene matches. The CDR3 extends over 17 amino acids. This CDR3 reads CASSPGTGYTSNQPQHF. CDR3 sequence (DNA): TGTGCCAGCAGTCCCGGGACAGGGTACACCTCCAATCAGCCCCAGCATTTT.

This clonotype was observed at least ten times. The DNA for the CDR3 is TGCAGTGCTAGAGGGATCGGGGACAGGGCGTCCTACGAGCAGTACTTC. Translation: CSARGIGDRASYEQYF. The J gene is TRBJ2-7, the V gene TRBV20-1; 9 bases fit TRBD1. V dropped 1 base and J dropped 1; count of bases not matched to a gene: 8. Germline CDR1 is DFQATT and CDR2 is SNEGSKA (reference sequence). The CDR3 is made up of 16 amino acids.

The chain is built from TRBV5-1 and TRBJ2-5; 10 positions agree with TRBD1. The trim removed 0 bases at V and 4 bases at J, leaving 3 bases unmatched. The germline V gene encodes CDR1 SGHRS and CDR2 YFSETQ. CDR3 size: 15 residues. CDR3 DNA: TGCGCCAGCAGCTTGGCCGGGACAGGGGTAGAGACCCAGTACTTC. Translating gives CASSLAGTGVETQYF.

This clonotype was seen many times. This chain uses TRBV12-3 or TRBV12-4 with TRBJ2-5, with D possibly called TRBD1 or TRBD2 (5 bases each). This CDR3 has 15 residues. The V end was cut by 2 bases, the J end by 5 bases, with 15 bases between. CDR3 region: CASSLKTGGVETQYF. CDR3 nucleotide sequence: TGTGCCAGCAGTTTAAAGACTGGGGGTGTGGAGACCCAGTACTTC.

This clonotype has a count of ten or more. The J gene is TRBJ1-5, the V gene TRBV20-1; weak D call: TRBD1 (6 bases). The CDR3 contains 15 residues. Trimming removed 3 bases from V and 0 bases from J, with 12 bases in between. Germline V gene sequence: CDR1 DFQATT, CDR2 SNEGSKA (reference sequence). The CDR3 loop is CSARGYRDSNQPQHF. CDR3 in DNA: TGCAGTGCTAGGGGGTACAGGGATAGCAATCAGCCCCAGCATTTT.

This clonotype has a count of ten or more. The rearrangement links TRBV20-1 to TRBJ1-3; unclear D gene. The CDR3 has 11 amino acids. From germline, CDR1 is DFQATT and CDR2 SNEGSKA (reference sequence). Between the trimmed V and J ends, which lost 4 bases and 7 bases, there was a span of 8 bases. CDR3 amino acids: CSANGWNTIYF. CDR3 bases: TGCAGTGCTAACGGGTGGAACACCATATATTTT.

The table lists this clonotype with many counts. This chain connects TRBV12-3 or TRBV12-4 to TRBJ1-2; D is possibly TRBD1 (6 bases). Trimming shortened V by 1 base and J by 3 bases, and 18 bases separated the two germline ends. This CDR3 spans 17 amino acids. As DNA, the CDR3 is TGTGCCAGCAGTTTAGAATCCCTCATCGCAGGGGACTATGGCTACACCTTC. Its protein is CASSLESLIAGDYGYTF.